One and the same sample provided the 10 T cell receptor beta chains below, sequenced in a study of blood T cell repertoires in COVID-19. Libraries were prepared by immunoSEQ multiplex PCR; TCRdb keeps only in-frame clonotypes and omits some of them. Of about 190,000 clones listed, 80% to 90% were seen once; the top ten hold approximately 5.1%. Sequenced input: peripheral blood. These receptors were collected from a woman in her seventies with active or convalescent COVID-19.

The chain links TRBV7-8 to TRBJ1-3; maybe TRBD1 (5 bases). Germline values: CDR1 SGHVS, CDR2 FQNEAQ. The CDR3 has 14 amino acids. The V gene lost 8 bases and the J gene lost 0 bases, with 11 bases spanning the gap. CDR3 DNA: TGTGCCAGCTCAACAGGACCCTCTGGAAACACCATATATTTT. It specifies CASSTGPSGNTIYF.

This chain links TRBV30 with TRBJ2-1; 10 bases match TRBD1. After removal of 7 bases from V and 4 bases from J, the junction contained 4 bases not matched to a gene. The CDR3 is 13 amino acids. The germline gives CDR1 GTSNPN, CDR2 SVGIG (reference sequence). CDR3 nucleotides: TGTGCCTCAGCGGGACAGGGGTACAATGAGCAGTTCTTC. It translates to CASAGQGYNEQFF.

This clone was detected only once. The chain combines TRBV19 with TRBJ2-7; TRBD2 is a possible D gene (5 bases). Germline CDR1 reads LNHDA; CDR2 reads SQIVND (reference sequence). V was shortened by 5 bases and J by 0 bases, with 17 bases between the two germline ends. The CDR3 runs 16 residues. The CDR3 protein is CASSGSGFVNSYEQYF. The DNA for the CDR3 is TGTGCCAGTAGTGGGTCGGGGTTTGTAAACTCCTACGAGCAGTACTTC.

This chain links TRBV18 with TRBJ1-2, with TRBD1 identical over 11 bases. V shed 2 bases, J shed 4 bases, and the junction held 9 bases outside the gene matches. Germline V CDR1 and CDR2: KGHSH, LQKENI. The CDR3 runs to 17 residues. The CDR3 reads CASSPASGTGGVYGYTF. The CDR3, as DNA: TGTGCCAGCTCACCAGCCTCCGGGACAGGGGGGGTCTATGGCTACACCTTC.

The rearrangement uses TRBV6-1 and TRBJ1-6, with D uncertain. With 1 base removed from V and 2 bases from J, the gap between germline ends came to 6 bases. CDR3 length: 15 amino acids. Germline V gene lookup returns CDR1 MNHNS and CDR2 SASEGT. The CDR3 DNA is TGTGCCAGCAGTGAAGGGGCCACCTATAATTCACCCCTCCACTTT. Translation gives CASSEGATYNSPLHF.

V and J are TRBV19 and TRBJ2-1, with TRBD1 matching 7 bases. V dropped 3 bases and J dropped 7; count of bases not matched to a gene: 15. CDR1 is LNHDA and CDR2 is SQIVND in the germline V gene (reference sequence). CDR3 length: 17 amino acids. This CDR3 reads CASSIFPRTGTRNEQFF. The CDR3 DNA is TGTGCCAGTAGTATTTTCCCACGGACAGGAACAAGGAATGAGCAGTTCTTC.

The chain carries TRBV7-3 and TRBJ2-3; 11 bases are shared with TRBD2. This CDR3 is 16 amino acids long. Looked up from germline, CDR1 is SGHTA and CDR2 is FQGTGA. Trimming took 5 bases from V and 6 from J; bases not matched to a gene: 10. For the CDR3, the DNA is TGTGCCAGCAGCCCCCGGCTAGCGGGAGGCGGGGATACGCAGTATTTT. It yields the protein CASSPRLAGGGDTQYF.

The rearrangement uses TRBV7-2 and TRBJ2-7; a possible D gene is TRBD1 (6 bases). V lost 6 bases, J lost 2 bases, and 17 bases lay in between. Germline CDR1 and CDR2: SGHTA and FQGNSA. The CDR3 sequence is 15 residues long. CDR3 coding DNA: TGTGCCAGCAGTCTTCGAGGCAGGGGTACCTACGAGCAGTACTTC. As protein: CASSLRGRGTYEQYF.

The chain uses TRBV28 and TRBJ1-1; the D gene is possibly TRBD1 (5 bases). CDR1 is MDHEN, CDR2 SYDVKM, per germline. The CDR3 loop spans 12 amino acids. Trimming left V 7 bases short and J 5 bases short, with 11 bases between. CDR3 in DNA: TGTGCCAGCACGCGCGGGGGTACTGAAGCTTTCTTT. It translates to CASTRGGTEAFF.

The chain joins TRBV28 to TRBJ2-3; TRBD2 aligns across 13 bases. The J segment lost 4 bases and the V segment lost 1 base, leaving 5 bases of the junction unmatched. In germline, CDR1 is MDHEN, CDR2 SYDVKM. The length of the CDR3 is 17 residues. The CDR3 loop is CASSLSGLAGVADTQYF. The CDR3 DNA reads TGTGCCAGCAGTTTATCCGGACTAGCGGGAGTAGCAGATACGCAGTATTTT.